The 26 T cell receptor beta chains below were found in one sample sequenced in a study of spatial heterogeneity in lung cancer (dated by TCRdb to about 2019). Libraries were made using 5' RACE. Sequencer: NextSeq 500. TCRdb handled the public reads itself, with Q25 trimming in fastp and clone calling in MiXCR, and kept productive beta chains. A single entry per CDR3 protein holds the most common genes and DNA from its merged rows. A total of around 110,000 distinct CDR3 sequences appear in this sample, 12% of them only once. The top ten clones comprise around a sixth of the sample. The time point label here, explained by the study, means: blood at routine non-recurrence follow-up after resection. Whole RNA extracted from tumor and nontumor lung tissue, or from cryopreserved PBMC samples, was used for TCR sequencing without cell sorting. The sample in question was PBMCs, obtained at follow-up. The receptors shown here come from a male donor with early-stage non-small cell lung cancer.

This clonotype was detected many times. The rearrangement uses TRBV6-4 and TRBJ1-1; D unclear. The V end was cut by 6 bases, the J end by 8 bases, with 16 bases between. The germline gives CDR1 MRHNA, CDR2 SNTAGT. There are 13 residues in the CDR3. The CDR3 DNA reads TGTGCCAGCAGCGACGGCCTAATCGGGGAAGCTTTCTTT. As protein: CASSDGLIGEAFF.

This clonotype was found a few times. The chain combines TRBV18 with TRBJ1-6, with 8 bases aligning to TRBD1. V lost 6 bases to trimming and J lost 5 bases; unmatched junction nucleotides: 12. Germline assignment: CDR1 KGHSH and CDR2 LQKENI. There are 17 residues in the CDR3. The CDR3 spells CASSPRDRRTDNSPLHF. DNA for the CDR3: TGTGCCAGCTCTCCCCGGGACAGGCGAACCGATAATTCACCCCTCCACTTT.

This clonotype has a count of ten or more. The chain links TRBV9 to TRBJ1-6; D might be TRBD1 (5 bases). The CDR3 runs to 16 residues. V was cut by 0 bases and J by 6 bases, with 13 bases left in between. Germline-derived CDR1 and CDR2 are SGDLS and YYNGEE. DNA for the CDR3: TGTGCCAGCAGCGTAGCTGGGGGGGGAGGTAATTCACCCCTCCACTTT. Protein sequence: CASSVAGGGGNSPLHF.

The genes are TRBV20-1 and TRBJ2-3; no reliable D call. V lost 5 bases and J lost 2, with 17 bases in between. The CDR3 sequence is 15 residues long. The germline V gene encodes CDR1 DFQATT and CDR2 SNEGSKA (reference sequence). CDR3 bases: TGCAGTGCTTCGAACCCTACAGTTACCACAGATACGCAGTATTTT. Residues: CSASNPTVTTDTQYF.

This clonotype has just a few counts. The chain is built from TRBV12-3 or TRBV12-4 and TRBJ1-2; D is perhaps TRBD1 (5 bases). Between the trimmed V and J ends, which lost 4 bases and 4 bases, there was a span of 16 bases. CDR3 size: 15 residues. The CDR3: CASSSAGHPGYGYTF. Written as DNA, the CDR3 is TGTGCCAGCAGTTCTGCGGGGCACCCAGGCTATGGCTACACCTTC.

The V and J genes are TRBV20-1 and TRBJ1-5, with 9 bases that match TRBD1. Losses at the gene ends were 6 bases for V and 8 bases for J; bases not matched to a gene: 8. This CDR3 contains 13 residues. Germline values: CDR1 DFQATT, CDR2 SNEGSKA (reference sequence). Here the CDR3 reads CSAPTGGRKPQHF. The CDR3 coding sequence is TGCAGTGCGCCGACAGGGGGTCGAAAGCCCCAGCATTTT.

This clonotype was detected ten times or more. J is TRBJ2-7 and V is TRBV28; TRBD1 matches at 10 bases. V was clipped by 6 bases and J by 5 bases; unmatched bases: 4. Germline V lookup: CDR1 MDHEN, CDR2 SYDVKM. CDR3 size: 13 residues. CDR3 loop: CASRGTGEHEQYF. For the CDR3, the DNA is TGTGCCAGCAGGGGGACAGGGGAACACGAGCAGTACTTC. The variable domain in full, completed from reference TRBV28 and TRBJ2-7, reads DVKVTQSSRYLVKRTGEKVFLECVQDMDHENMFWYRQDPGLGLRLIYFSYDVKMKEKGDIPEGYSVSREKKERFSLILESASTNQTSMYLCASRGTGEHEQYFGPGTRLTVT.

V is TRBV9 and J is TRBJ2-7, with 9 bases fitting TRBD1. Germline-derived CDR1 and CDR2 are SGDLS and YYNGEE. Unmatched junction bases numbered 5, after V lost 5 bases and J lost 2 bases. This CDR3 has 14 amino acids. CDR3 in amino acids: CASSVGTGTYEQYF. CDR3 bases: TGTGCCAGCAGTGTCGGGACAGGGACCTACGAGCAGTACTTC.

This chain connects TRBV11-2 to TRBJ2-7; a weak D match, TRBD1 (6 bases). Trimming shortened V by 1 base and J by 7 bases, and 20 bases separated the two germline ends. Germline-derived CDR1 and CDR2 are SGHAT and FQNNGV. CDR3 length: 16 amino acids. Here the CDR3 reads CASSLGVGQTTKEQYF. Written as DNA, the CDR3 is TGTGCCAGCAGCTTAGGGGTCGGACAGACCACGAAGGAGCAGTACTTC.

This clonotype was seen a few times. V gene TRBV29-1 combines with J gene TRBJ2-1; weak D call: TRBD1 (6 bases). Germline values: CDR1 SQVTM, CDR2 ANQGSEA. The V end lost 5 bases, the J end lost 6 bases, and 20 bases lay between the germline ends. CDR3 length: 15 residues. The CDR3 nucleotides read TGCAGCGTTATCGTGCAAGGACAGCTGATCAATGAGCAGTTCTTC. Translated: CSVIVQGQLINEQFF.

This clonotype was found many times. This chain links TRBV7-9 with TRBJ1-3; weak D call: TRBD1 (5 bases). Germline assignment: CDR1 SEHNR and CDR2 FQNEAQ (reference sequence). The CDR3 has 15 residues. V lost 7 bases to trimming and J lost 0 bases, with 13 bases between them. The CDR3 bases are TGTGCCAGCATCAAGGGGCGGTCCTCTGGAAACACCATATATTTT. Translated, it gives CASIKGRSSGNTIYF.

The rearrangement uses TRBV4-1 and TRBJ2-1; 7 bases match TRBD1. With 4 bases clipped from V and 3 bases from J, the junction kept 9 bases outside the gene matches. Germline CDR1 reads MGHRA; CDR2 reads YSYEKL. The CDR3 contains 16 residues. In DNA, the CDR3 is TGCGCCAGCAGCCGAAGTGAAGGGGGCGTCTACAATGAGCAGTTCTTC. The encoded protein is CASSRSEGGVYNEQFF.

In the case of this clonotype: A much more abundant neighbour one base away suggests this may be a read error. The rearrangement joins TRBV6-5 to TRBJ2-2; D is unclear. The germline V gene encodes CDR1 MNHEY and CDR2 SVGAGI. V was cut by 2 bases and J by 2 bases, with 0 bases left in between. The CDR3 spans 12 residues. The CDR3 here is CASSYNTGELFF. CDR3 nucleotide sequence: TGTGCCAGCAGTTACAACACCGGGGAGCTGTTTTTT.

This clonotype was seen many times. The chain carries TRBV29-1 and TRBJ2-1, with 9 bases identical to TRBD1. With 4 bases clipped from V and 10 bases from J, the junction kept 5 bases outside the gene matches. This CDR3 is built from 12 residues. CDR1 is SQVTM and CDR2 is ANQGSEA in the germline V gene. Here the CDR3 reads CSVVPTGGEQFF. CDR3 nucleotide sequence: TGCAGCGTTGTCCCGACAGGGGGAGAGCAGTTCTTC.

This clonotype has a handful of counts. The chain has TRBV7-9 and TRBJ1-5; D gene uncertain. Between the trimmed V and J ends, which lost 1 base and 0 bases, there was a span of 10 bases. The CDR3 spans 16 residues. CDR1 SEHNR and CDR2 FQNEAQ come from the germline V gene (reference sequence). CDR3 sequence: CASSLVVGDSNQPQHF. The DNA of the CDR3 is TGTGCCAGCAGCTTAGTAGTGGGTGATAGCAATCAGCCCCAGCATTTT.

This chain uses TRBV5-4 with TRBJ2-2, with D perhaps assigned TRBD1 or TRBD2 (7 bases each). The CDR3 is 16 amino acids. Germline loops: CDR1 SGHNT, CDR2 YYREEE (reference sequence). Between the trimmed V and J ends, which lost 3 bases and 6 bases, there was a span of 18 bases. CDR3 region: CASSSDREGGAGELFF. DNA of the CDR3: TGTGCCAGCAGCTCCGACAGGGAGGGGGGAGCCGGGGAGCTGTTTTTT.

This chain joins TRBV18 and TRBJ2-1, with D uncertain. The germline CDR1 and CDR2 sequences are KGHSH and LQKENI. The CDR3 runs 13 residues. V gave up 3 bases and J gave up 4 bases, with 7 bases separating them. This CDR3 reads CASSPGVYNEQFF. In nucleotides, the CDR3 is TGTGCCAGCTCACCTGGGGTTTACAATGAGCAGTTCTTC.

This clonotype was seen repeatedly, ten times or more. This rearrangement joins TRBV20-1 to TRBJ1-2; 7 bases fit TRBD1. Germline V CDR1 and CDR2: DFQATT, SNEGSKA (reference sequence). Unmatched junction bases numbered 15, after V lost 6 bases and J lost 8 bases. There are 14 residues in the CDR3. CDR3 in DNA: TGCAGTGCCCAGCGCGAGGGGGCGATGGGGGGCTACACCTTC. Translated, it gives CSAQREGAMGGYTF.

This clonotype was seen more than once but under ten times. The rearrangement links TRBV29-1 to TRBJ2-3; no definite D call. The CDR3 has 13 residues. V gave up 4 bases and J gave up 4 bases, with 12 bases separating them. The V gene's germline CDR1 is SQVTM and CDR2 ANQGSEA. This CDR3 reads CSVGPVAPDTQYF. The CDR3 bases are TGCAGCGTTGGGCCGGTAGCCCCAGATACGCAGTATTTT.

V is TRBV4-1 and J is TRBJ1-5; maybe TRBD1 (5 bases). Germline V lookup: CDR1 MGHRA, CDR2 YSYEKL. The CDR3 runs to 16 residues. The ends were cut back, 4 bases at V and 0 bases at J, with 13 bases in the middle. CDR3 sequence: CASSRSQDYSNQPQHF. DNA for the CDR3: TGCGCCAGCAGCCGTTCACAGGACTATAGCAATCAGCCCCAGCATTTT.

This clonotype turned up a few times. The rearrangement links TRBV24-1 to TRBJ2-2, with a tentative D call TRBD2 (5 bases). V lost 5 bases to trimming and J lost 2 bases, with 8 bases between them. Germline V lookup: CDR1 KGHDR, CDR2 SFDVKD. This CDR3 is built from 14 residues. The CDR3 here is CATSAGFNTGELFF. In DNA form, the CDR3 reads TGTGCCACCAGTGCGGGGTTTAACACCGGGGAGCTGTTTTTT.

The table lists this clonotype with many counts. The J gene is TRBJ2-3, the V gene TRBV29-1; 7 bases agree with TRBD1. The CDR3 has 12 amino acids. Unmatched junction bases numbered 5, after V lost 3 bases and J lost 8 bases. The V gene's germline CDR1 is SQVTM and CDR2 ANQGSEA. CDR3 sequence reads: CSVERGRGTQYF. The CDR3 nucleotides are TGCAGCGTTGAGAGGGGGCGTGGTACGCAGTATTTT.

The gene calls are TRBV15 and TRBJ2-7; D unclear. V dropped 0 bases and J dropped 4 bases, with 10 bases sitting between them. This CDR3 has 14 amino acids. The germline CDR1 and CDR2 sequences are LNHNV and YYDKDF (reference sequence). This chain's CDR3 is CATSREGIYYEQYF. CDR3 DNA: TGTGCCACCAGCAGAGAGGGGATCTATTACGAGCAGTACTTC. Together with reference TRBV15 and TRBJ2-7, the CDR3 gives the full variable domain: DAMVIQNPRYQVTQFGKPVTLSCSQTLNHNVMYWYQQKSSQAPKLLFHYYDKDFNNEADTPDNFQSRRPNTSFCFLDIRSPGLGDTAMYLCATSREGIYYEQYFGPGTRLTVT.

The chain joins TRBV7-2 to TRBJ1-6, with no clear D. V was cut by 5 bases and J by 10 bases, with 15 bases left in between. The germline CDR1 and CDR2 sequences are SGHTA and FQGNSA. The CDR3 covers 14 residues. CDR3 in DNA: TGTGCCAGCAGCCATCCGGGAGGAATCTCACCCCTCCACTTT. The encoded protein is CASSHPGGISPLHF.

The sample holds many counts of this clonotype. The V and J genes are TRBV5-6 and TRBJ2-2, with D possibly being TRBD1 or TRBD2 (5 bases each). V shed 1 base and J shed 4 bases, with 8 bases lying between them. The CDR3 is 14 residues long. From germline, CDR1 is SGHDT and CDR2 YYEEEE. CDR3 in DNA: TGTGCCAGCAGCTTGCGGGGCTTCACCGGGGAGCTGTTTTTT. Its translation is CASSLRGFTGELFF.

CDR3 nucleotides: TGTGCCAGCAGCTTGGCCAGAGCCAATGAGCAGTTCTTC. This sequence encodes CASSLARANEQFF. V gene TRBV7-3 combines with J gene TRBJ2-1; D is ambiguous. The ends were cut back, 3 bases at V and 6 bases at J, with 9 bases in the middle. Looked up from germline, CDR1 is SGHTA and CDR2 is FQGTGA. The CDR3 contains 13 residues. The entire variable domain, with the rest obtained from reference TRBV7-3 and TRBJ2-1, is as follows: GAGVSQTPSNKVTEKGKYVELRCDPISGHTALYWYRQSLGQGPEFLIYFQGTGAADDSGLPNDRFFAVRPEGSVSTLKIQRTERGDSAVYLCASSLARANEQFFGPGTRLTVL.